This T cell receptor beta chain was profiled in a study of T cells in localized non-small cell lung cancer. Some clones are missing from TCRdb's copy, which holds only in-frame ones; the method was immunoSEQ multiplex PCR. The profile shows about 130,000 clones, 70% to 90% of them singletons. Germline V CDR1 and CDR2: LNHNV, YYDKDF (reference sequence). This CDR3 has 14 residues. V was cut by 0 bases and J by 2 bases, with 7 bases left in between. This TCR derives from a female donor of 60 years or more with stage I lung adenocarcinoma. The source material was peripheral blood, sampled before any cancer treatment. The J gene is TRBJ1-2, the V gene TRBV15; D is possibly TRBD1 (5 bases). Written as DNA, the CDR3 is TGTGCCACCAGCAGAGATCAGGGAAACTATGGCTACACCTTC. Protein: CATSRDQGNYGYTF.